The 10 T cell receptor beta chains in this list originate from one sample, sequenced in a study of read filtering for tumor transcriptome and immune sequencing. This library used 300 to 500 ng RNA and molecular barcoded adaptors spanning alpha/delta and beta/gamma chains. One entry per CDR3 protein results from TCRdb running MiXCR on the reads. The data show approximately 90,000 distinct CDR3 sequences, about 12% seen once. The sample taken for sequencing was a population of CD138-negative cells sorted from bone marrow. The source is a donor at least 40 years old with multiple myeloma.

This clonotype came up many times. The chain recombines TRBV20-1 with TRBJ1-1; unclear D gene. The CDR3 length is 14 residues. The germline CDR1 and CDR2 sequences are DFQATT and SNEGSKA (reference sequence). Trimming removed 3 bases from V and 0 bases from J, with 11 bases in between. The CDR3 DNA reads TGCAGTGCTAGTGAGGGCAGTATGAACACTGAAGCTTTCTTT. Protein sequence: CSASEGSMNTEAFF.

This clonotype occurred many times. The chain links TRBV29-1 to TRBJ2-7, with D maybe TRBD1 (6 bases). The V and J ends lost 7 bases and 4 bases respectively, with 14 bases between them. Germline CDR1 SQVTM, CDR2 ANQGSEA. This CDR3 is 12 amino acids long. This chain's CDR3 is CSAGGTTYEQYF. CDR3 DNA sequence: TGCAGCGCCGGTGGGACAACTTACGAGCAGTACTTC.

A note on this clonotype: A much larger clone differs from this one at a single base, so this may be a read error. This chain uses TRBV28 with TRBJ2-5; possibly TRBD1 or TRBD2 for D (6 bases each). Germline lookup yields CDR1 MDHEN and CDR2 SYDVKM. The CDR3 consists of 11 residues. The CDR3 loop is CAGGRQESQYF. CDR3 nucleotides: TGTGCGGGGGGCCGACAAGAGTCCCAGTACTTC.

This clonotype was observed a few times. This chain connects TRBV11-2 to TRBJ1-5, with 8 nucleotides matching TRBD1. This CDR3 comprises 15 residues. Trimming cost V 5 bases and J 1 base; bases outside gene matches: 4. Germline CDR1 reads SGHAT; CDR2 reads FQNNGV. CDR3 protein: CASSQGAGSNQPQHF. The CDR3 DNA reads as TGTGCCAGCAGCCAGGGGGCAGGGAGCAATCAGCCCCAGCATTTT.

This clonotype appeared many times. The chain recombines TRBV20-1 with TRBJ2-5; 10 nucleotides match TRBD2. With 1 base clipped from V and 4 bases from J, the junction kept 6 bases outside the gene matches. The CDR3 runs to 15 residues. Germline values: CDR1 DFQATT, CDR2 SNEGSKA (reference sequence). The CDR3 DNA reads TGCAGTGCTAGAGCGGGAGCGGGAGGGCGAGAGACCCAGTACTTC. Its translation is CSARAGAGGRETQYF.

This clonotype was seen many times. V usage is TRBV5-1 and J usage is TRBJ1-3; 8 positions agree with TRBD1. V lost 4 bases to trimming and J lost 0 bases; unmatched junction nucleotides: 3. This CDR3 has 15 amino acids. CDR1 is SGHRS, CDR2 YFSETQ, per germline. Written as DNA, the CDR3 is TGCGCCAGCAGCGGACAGGGCGTCTCTGGAAACACCATATATTTT. Protein: CASSGQGVSGNTIYF.

This clonotype was recorded many times. The rearrangement uses TRBV12-3 or TRBV12-4 and TRBJ1-5; D not certain. CDR3 size: 13 residues. Trimming pared 7 bases from V and 4 bases from J, leaving 11 bases between. This CDR3 reads CASTNEGNQPQHF. The DNA of the CDR3 is TGTGCCAGCACCAACGAGGGTAATCAGCCCCAGCATTTT.

This clonotype was found many times. The chain joins TRBV5-1 to TRBJ1-1, with D possibly TRBD1 on 5 matching bases. This CDR3 is 13 amino acids long. Germline CDR1 is SGHRS and CDR2 is YFSETQ. The V end lost 2 bases, the J end lost 3 bases, and 8 bases lay between the germline ends. CDR3 region: CASSLLGDTEAFF. In DNA, the CDR3 is TGCGCCAGCAGCTTATTGGGGGACACTGAAGCTTTCTTT.

V gene TRBV5-1 combines with J gene TRBJ2-7, with D unclear. The CDR3 covers 15 residues. Germline-derived CDR1 and CDR2 are SGHRS and YFSETQ. The V end was cut by 3 bases, the J end by 3 bases, with 16 bases between. CDR3 DNA sequence: TGCGCCAGCAGCTCCCCTACAGAGGACGTCTACGAGCAGTACTTC. Encoded protein: CASSSPTEDVYEQYF. The variable domain in full, with the rest retrieved from reference TRBV5-1 and TRBJ2-7, is KAGVTQTPRYLIKTRGQQVTLSCSPISGHRSVSWYQQTPGQGLQFLFEYFSETQRNKGNFPGRFSGRQFSNSRSEMNVSTLELGDSALYLCASSSPTEDVYEQYFGPGTRLTVT.

This clonotype was detected many times. This rearrangement joins TRBV27 to TRBJ2-1, with 12 bases lining up with TRBD2. Germline CDR1 is MNHEY and CDR2 is SMNVEV (reference sequence). CDR3 length: 17 residues. Losses at the gene ends were 5 bases for V and 4 bases for J; bases not matched to a gene: 9. The CDR3 region is CASSTKRTSGKYNEQFF. CDR3 DNA sequence: TGTGCCAGCAGTACAAAACGGACTAGCGGGAAATACAATGAGCAGTTCTTC.